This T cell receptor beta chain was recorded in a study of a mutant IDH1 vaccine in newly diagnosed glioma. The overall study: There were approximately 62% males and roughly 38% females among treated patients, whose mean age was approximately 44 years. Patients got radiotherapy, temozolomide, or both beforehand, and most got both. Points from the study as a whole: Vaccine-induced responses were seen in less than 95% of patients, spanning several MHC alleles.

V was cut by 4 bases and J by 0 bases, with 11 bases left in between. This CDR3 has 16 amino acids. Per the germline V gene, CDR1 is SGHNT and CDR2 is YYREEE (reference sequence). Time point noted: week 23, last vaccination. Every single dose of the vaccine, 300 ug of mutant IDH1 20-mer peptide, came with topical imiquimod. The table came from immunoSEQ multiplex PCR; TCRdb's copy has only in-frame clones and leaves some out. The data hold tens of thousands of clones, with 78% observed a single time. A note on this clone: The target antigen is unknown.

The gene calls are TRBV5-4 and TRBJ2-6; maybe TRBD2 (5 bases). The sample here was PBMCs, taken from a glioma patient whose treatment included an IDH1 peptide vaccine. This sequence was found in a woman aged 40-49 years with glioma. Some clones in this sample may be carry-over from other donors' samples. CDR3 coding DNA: TGTGCCAGCAGCGAAGGCCGGGGCTCTGGGGCCAACGTCCTGACTTTC. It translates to CASSEGRGSGANVLTF. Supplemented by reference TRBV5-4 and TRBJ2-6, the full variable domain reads ETGVTQSPTHLIKTRGQQVTLRCSSQSGHNTVSWYQQALGQGPQFIFQYYREEENGRGNFPPRFSGLQFPNYSSELNVNALELDDSALYLCASSEGRGSGANVLTFGAGSRLTVL.